This passage covers 20 T cell receptor beta chains from one sample sequenced in a study of long-term antiretroviral therapy in people with HIV (dated by TCRdb to about 2022). The immunoSEQ hsTCRB v3.0 assay was used at survey level resolution to sequence the TRB variable region. TCRdb provides this immuneACCESS table in a form limited to in-frame rearrangements. Some clones are lacking; in checked studies, under half of them reflect an unresolved V gene, and why the rest are absent is not known. For this sample there are over 30,000 clones; over 70% appear just once. Of the sample, roughly 8.2% is held by the ten largest clones. The sample consisted of unsorted PBMCs, taken 3.1 years after starting antiretroviral therapy. These receptors came from a woman aged 45-65 years with HIV.

The V call is TRBV12-5, the J call TRBJ2-5, with TRBD1 identical over 11 bases. In germline, CDR1 is LGHNT, CDR2 FRNRAP. V gave up 1 base and J gave up 5 bases; unmatched junction bases: 6. The CDR3 is 16 residues long. The CDR3 bases are TGTGCTAGTGGTTTGGGCGGGACAGGGGGGGGCGAGACCCAGTACTTC. This translates into CASGLGGTGGGETQYF.

The count of this clone is one. CDR3 in amino acids: CASSGRRTYEQYV. CDR3 coding DNA: TGTGCCAGCAGTGGGCGTCGAACATACGAGCAGTACGTC. This chain connects TRBV6-1 to TRBJ2-7; D is undetermined. Germline-derived CDR1 and CDR2 are MNHNS and SASEGT. This CDR3 comprises 13 residues. The V end was cut by 4 bases, the J end by 4 bases, with 11 bases between.

V is TRBV11-2 and J is TRBJ1-1; weak D call: TRBD1 (5 bases). Looked up from germline, CDR1 is SGHAT and CDR2 is FQNNGV. The CDR3 loop spans 14 amino acids. Trimming cost V 1 base and J 1 base, with 7 bases left between them. DNA of the CDR3: TGTGCCAGCAGCTTAGTGGGACGGAACACTGAAGCTTTCTTT. Protein sequence: CASSLVGRNTEAFF.

This clone was counted once. The J gene is TRBJ2-7, the V gene TRBV7-8; 7 nucleotides line up with TRBD1. Germline-derived CDR1 and CDR2 are SGHVS and FQNEAQ. With V trimmed by 5 bases and J by 3 bases, 10 bases remained unmatched. The CDR3 spans 15 residues. CDR3 protein: CASSPEVAGGYEQYV. The CDR3 coding sequence is TGTGCCAGCAGCCCAGAAGTGGCAGGGGGCTACGAGCAGTACGTC.

The rearrangement uses TRBV19 and TRBJ2-3, with 16 positions matching TRBD2. Germline loops: CDR1 LNHDA, CDR2 SQIVND (reference sequence). The CDR3 is 16 residues long. V lost 7 bases, J lost 3 bases, and 4 bases stayed unmatched. The CDR3: CASNWGLAGGTDTQYF. Here the CDR3 DNA reads TGTGCCAGTAATTGGGGACTAGCGGGGGGGACAGATACGCAGTATTTT.

This chain uses TRBV7-9 with TRBJ1-4; no definite D call. Trimming shortened V by 1 base and J by 3 bases, and 6 bases separated the two germline ends. CDR1 and CDR2 from the germline V gene are SEHNR and FQNEAQ (reference sequence). The CDR3 has 14 amino acids. The CDR3 is CASSLGASNEKLFF. For the CDR3, the DNA is TGTGCCAGCAGCTTAGGGGCTTCTAATGAAAAACTGTTTTTT. Supplemented by reference TRBV7-9 and TRBJ1-4, the full variable domain reads DTGVSQNPRHKITKRGQNVTFRCDPISEHNRLYWYRQTLGQGPEFLTYFQNEAQLEKSRLLSDRFSAERPKGSFSTLEIQRTEQGDSAMYLCASSLGASNEKLFFGSGTQLSVL.

The V and J genes are TRBV5-1 and TRBJ2-1; D not certain. This CDR3 has 13 amino acids. Germline V lookup: CDR1 SGHRS, CDR2 YFSETQ. With 5 bases removed from V and 8 bases from J, the gap between germline ends came to 14 bases. CDR3 DNA: TGCGCCAGCAGAGGTACCACCTGGGATGAGCAGTTCTTC. It codes for CASRGTTWDEQFF.

This clone is a singleton in its sample. The rearrangement joins TRBV5-1 to TRBJ2-5, with a weak D call TRBD1 (6 bases). Between the trimmed V and J ends, which lost 1 base and 5 bases, there was a span of 15 bases. The germline gives CDR1 SGHRS, CDR2 YFSETQ. CDR3 length: 15 amino acids. CDR3 nucleotide sequence: TGCGCCAGCAGCTTGCAGGGGATGGATGGGGAGACCCAGTACTTC. Encoded protein: CASSLQGMDGETQYF.

This sequence joins TRBV18 and TRBJ2-1; perhaps TRBD1 as D (6 bases). Germline values: CDR1 KGHSH, CDR2 LQKENI. Trimming took 0 bases from V and 8 from J, leaving 8 bases between them. CDR3 length equals 13 residues. For the CDR3, the DNA is TGTGCCAGCTCACCACCAAACAGGGATGAGCAGTTCTTC. It encodes CASSPPNRDEQFF.

CDR3 coding DNA: TGTGCCAGCAGTACGACTAGCGGGGGGGCCTACGAGCAGTACTTC. Its protein product is CASSTTSGGAYEQYF. The chain uses TRBV7-8 and TRBJ2-7, with 14 bases that match TRBD2. V was pared by 6 bases and J by 2 bases, with 3 bases of the junction left unmatched. This CDR3 is built from 15 residues. Germline CDR1 and CDR2: SGHVS and FQNEAQ. Full variable domain (remainder filled in from reference TRBV7-8 and TRBJ2-7): GAGVSQSPRYKVAKRGQDVALRCDPISGHVSLFWYQQALGQGPEFLTYFQNEAQLDKSGLPSDRFFAERPEGSVSTLKIQRTQQEDSAVYLCASSTTSGGAYEQYFGPGTRLTVT.

V gene TRBV15 combines with J gene TRBJ2-2; the match to TRBD1 covers 9 bases. V lost 3 bases to trimming and J lost 2 bases; unmatched junction nucleotides: 4. CDR1 LNHNV and CDR2 YYDKDF come from the germline V gene (reference sequence). CDR3 length: 16 amino acids. The CDR3 DNA is TGTGCCACCAGCAGGGAGGGACAGGGAAACACCGGGGAGCTGTTTTTT. This translates into CATSREGQGNTGELFF.

The genes are TRBV5-1 and TRBJ2-1, with 7 nucleotides matching TRBD1. CDR1 and CDR2 (germline): SGHRS, YFSETQ. This CDR3 is 13 amino acids long. V trimming: 0 bases; J trimming: 8 bases; junction bases outside the gene matches: 2. The CDR3 is CASSLEGGDEQFF. CDR3 nucleotides: TGCGCCAGCAGCTTGGAAGGGGGCGATGAGCAGTTCTTC.

The V and J genes are TRBV19 and TRBJ2-3; tentative D call: TRBD2 (7 bases). The V end lost 11 bases, the J end lost 0 bases, and 18 bases lay between the germline ends. This CDR3 has 15 residues. Germline-derived CDR1 and CDR2 are LNHDA and SQIVND (reference sequence). The DNA for the CDR3 is TGTGCCGTGGGGGGGGCAGCCCTTAGCACAGATACGCAGTATTTT. The encoded protein is CAVGGAALSTDTQYF.

This chain links TRBV2 with TRBJ2-7, with TRBD1 as a possible D gene (7 bases). Trimming removed 3 bases from V and 2 bases from J, with 17 bases in between. Germline lookup yields CDR1 SNHLY and CDR2 FYNNEI. The CDR3 extends over 16 amino acids. The chain's CDR3 is CASSERDSPIPYEQYF. The CDR3 nucleotides are TGTGCCAGCAGTGAGCGGGACAGCCCCATCCCCTACGAGCAGTACTTC. Drawing the rest from reference TRBV2 and TRBJ2-7, the complete variable domain is EPEVTQTPSHQVTQMGQEVILRCVPISNHLYFYWYRQILGQKVEFLVSFYNNEISEKSEIFDDQFSVERPDGSNFTLKIRSTKLEDSAMYFCASSERDSPIPYEQYFGPGTRLTVT.

This clone has a single count. The gene calls are TRBV28 and TRBJ2-2, with D perhaps TRBD2 (6 bases). Trimming shortened V by 5 bases and J by 2 bases, and 15 bases separated the two germline ends. Germline CDR1 reads MDHEN; CDR2 reads SYDVKM. This CDR3 region has 16 residues. The CDR3 nucleotides read TGTGCCAGCAGTATGCTCGGGGGAGGAAACACCGGGGAGCTGTTTTTT. Translation gives CASSMLGGGNTGELFF.

The CDR3: CASTRDRATDTQYF. The DNA of the CDR3 is TGTGCCAGCACCCGGGACAGGGCCACAGATACGCAGTATTTT. The chain links TRBV2 to TRBJ2-3; 9 bases agree with TRBD1. The ends lost 7 bases at V and 2 bases at J; junction bases unmatched: 4. The CDR3 extends over 14 amino acids. Germline V gene data show CDR1 as SNHLY and CDR2 as FYNNEI.

The V gene is TRBV5-1, the J gene TRBJ2-3; D possibly uses TRBD1 or TRBD2 (6 bases each). CDR1 SGHRS and CDR2 YFSETQ come from the germline V gene. The CDR3 extends over 15 amino acids. Deletions cut 5 bases from V and 0 bases from J, with 13 bases between. CDR3 sequence: CASRITGTSTDTQYF. CDR3 bases: TGCGCCAGCAGAATAACAGGGACTAGCACAGATACGCAGTATTTT.

The chain employs TRBV4-2 and TRBJ2-1, with 11 bases that match TRBD2. Germline trimming cut 2 bases from V and 5 bases from J; bases unmatched to any gene: 5. Germline CDR1 and CDR2: LGHNA and YNFKEQ. This CDR3 comprises 16 residues. In nucleotides, the CDR3 is TGTGCCAGCAGCCAATTTGGGACTAGCGGTAACAATGAGCAGTTCTTC. Translating it yields CASSQFGTSGNNEQFF.

The J gene is TRBJ1-5, the V gene TRBV6-6; maybe TRBD1 (5 bases). The CDR3 is 16 residues long. Per the germline V gene, CDR1 is MNHNY and CDR2 is SVGAGI (reference sequence). V lost 6 bases, J lost 0 bases, and 15 bases lay in between. The chain's CDR3 is CASRRGSGYSNQPQHF. The CDR3 DNA follows: TGTGCCAGCAGAAGGGGATCAGGGTATAGCAATCAGCCCCAGCATTTT.

The chain carries TRBV4-2 and TRBJ2-4; D perhaps matches TRBD2 (5 bases). Germline V gene data show CDR1 as LGHNA and CDR2 as YNFKEQ. V was clipped by 4 bases and J by 0 bases, with 13 bases between them. The CDR3 covers 16 residues. CDR3 sequence reads: CASSPTGGLAKNIQYF. For the CDR3, the DNA is TGTGCCAGCAGCCCGACCGGAGGCCTAGCCAAAAACATTCAGTACTTC.